This TCR beta chain was sequenced for a study of shared clonotypes between healthy human individuals. Study-level points and caveats: The study found lower generation probabilities in non-shared clonotypes than in those shared by all four donors.

With regard to this clone: Its cognate antigen is unknown.

Combination of CD45RO+ cells with CCR7-negative CD45RA+ TemRA cells was used for CD8 memory. Germline values: CDR1 LNHDA, CDR2 SQIVND (reference sequence). V gave up 5 bases and J gave up 4 bases, with 11 bases separating them. The CDR3 has 13 amino acids. The protocol was immunoSEQ multiplex PCR, while the TCRdb copy is restricted to in-frame clones and leaves out a portion. The table shows approximately 350,000 clones, with roughly 96% occurring only once. This TCR came from a man aged 25-40 years in good health. Specimen: memory CD8+ T cells sorted from blood. This sample's subset: CD45RO+ cells pooled with CCR7-negative TemRA cells. The chain couples TRBV19 to TRBJ1-1, with TRBD1 as a possible D gene (5 bases). CDR3 sequence: CASSPGSGTEAFF. Written as DNA, the CDR3 is TGTGCCAGTAGTCCAGGGTCGGGCACTGAAGCTTTCTTT.